The rows below give T cell receptor beta chains drawn from one sample of a study of blood T cell repertoires in COVID-19. Sequenced by immunoSEQ multiplex PCR; TCRdb stores in-frame clones only, minus some. This sample has under 200,000 clones, with 87% found just once. Sequencing used peripheral blood. The receptors come from a woman between 65 and 79 years old with COVID-19, enrolled during active disease. Each CDR3 is given without its conserved first and last residue.

J,V,CDR3
TRBJ1-1,TRBV7-6,ASSTVSAATISNTEAF
TRBJ1-1,TRBV5-1,ASSLEAGGLNTEAF
TRBJ2-1,TRBV4-1,ASRKTSGSYNEQF
TRBJ2-7,TRBV28,ASRYRGRDYEQY
TRBJ2-7,TRBV14,ASSPRSGGLNEQY
TRBJ1-4,TRBV3-1/TRBV3-2,ASSPRGASEKLF
TRBJ2-3,TRBV29-1,SPPNRQGSIRTDTQY
TRBJ1-1,TRBV5-1,ASSSRERQTEAF
TRBJ2-5,TRBV6-5,ASRPDREETQY
TRBJ2-3,TRBV19,ASSGFRGSREGTDTQY
TRBJ2-3,TRBV9,ASSPETGSSTDTQY
TRBJ2-2,TRBV5-4,ASSYDGTENTGELF
TRBJ2-3,TRBV5-1,ASSPPSDTQY
TRBJ1-5,TRBV28,ASSLSGSGNQPQH
TRBJ1-2,TRBV6-6,ASSNPGQLTGYGYT
TRBJ2-5,TRBV5-1,ASSLGLGGQETQY
TRBJ1-1,TRBV10-1,ASSESGGAEAF
TRBJ1-4,TRBV7-2,ASSSDRVATNEKLF
TRBJ1-4,TRBV2,ASSERQLNEKLF
TRBJ1-6,TRBV19,ASSSRTGGVNSPLH
TRBJ2-1,TRBV5-1,ASSSQPRDRPYNEQF
TRBJ2-3,TRBV6-5,ASTLRTGGTDTQY
TRBJ2-5,TRBV6-5,ASSYSPGGGQETQY
TRBJ2-7,TRBV10-3,AIRGTGSTYEQY
TRBJ1-3,TRBV5-8,ASSLNGDPGGNTIY
TRBJ1-2,TRBV5-4,ASSPSGRVYGYT
TRBJ1-6,TRBV7-9,ASSLRGQANSPLH
TRBJ1-1,TRBV19,ASKNYLRQGEAF
TRBJ1-2,TRBV5-1,ASSPGGAGSYGYT
TRBJ1-5,TRBV19,ASSGRGLASAFIGSNQPQH
TRBJ2-3,TRBV9,ASSFSGRPSTDTQY
TRBJ1-4,TRBV5-1,ASSLHATNEKLF
TRBJ2-7,TRBV3-1/TRBV3-2,ASSQDLGPPYEQY
TRBJ1-1,TRBV6-1,ASSVASRGTEAF
TRBJ2-1,TRBV7-3,ASSLGAGWSNEQF
TRBJ2-5,TRBV3-1/TRBV3-2,ASSQPGEGETQY
TRBJ2-4,TRBV27,ASSLFGTSALAKNIQY
TRBJ2-1,TRBV10-3,AISDLTSGYNEQF
TRBJ1-6,TRBV14,ASSHLGGNSPLH
TRBJ2-2,TRBV30,AWSLGGGAGELF
TRBJ1-1,TRBV7-3,ASSGTGGPNTEAF
TRBJ2-3,TRBV5-6,ASSLGASTDTQY
TRBJ1-1,TRBV29-1,SANRGRGEAF
TRBJ1-1,TRBV7-6,ASSGRTGEGNTEAF
TRBJ2-3,TRBV6-4,ASRGTSGSQY
TRBJ1-3,TRBV3-1/TRBV3-2,ASSQGGIYSGNTIY